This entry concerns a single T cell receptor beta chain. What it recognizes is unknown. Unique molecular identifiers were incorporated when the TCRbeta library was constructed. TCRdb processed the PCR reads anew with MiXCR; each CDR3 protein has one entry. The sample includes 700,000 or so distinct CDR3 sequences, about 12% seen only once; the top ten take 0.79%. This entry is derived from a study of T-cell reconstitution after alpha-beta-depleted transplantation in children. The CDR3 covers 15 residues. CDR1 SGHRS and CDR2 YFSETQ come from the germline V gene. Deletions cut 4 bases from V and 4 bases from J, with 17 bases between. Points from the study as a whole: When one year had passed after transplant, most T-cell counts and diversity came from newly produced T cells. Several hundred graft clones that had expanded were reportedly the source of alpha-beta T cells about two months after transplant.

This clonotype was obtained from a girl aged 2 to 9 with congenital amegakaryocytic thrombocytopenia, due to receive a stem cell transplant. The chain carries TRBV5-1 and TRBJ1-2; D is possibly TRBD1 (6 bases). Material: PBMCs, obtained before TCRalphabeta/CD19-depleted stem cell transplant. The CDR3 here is CASSPSRTVRYGYTF. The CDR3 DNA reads TGCGCCAGCAGCCCCAGCCGGACAGTGCGCTATGGCTACACCTTC.